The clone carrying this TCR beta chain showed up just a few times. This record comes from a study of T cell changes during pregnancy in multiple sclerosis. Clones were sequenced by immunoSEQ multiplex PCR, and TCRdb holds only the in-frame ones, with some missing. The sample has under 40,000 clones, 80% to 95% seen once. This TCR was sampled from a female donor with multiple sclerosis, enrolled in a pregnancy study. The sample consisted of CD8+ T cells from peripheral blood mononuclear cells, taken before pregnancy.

The CDR3 DNA is TGTGCCAGCAGTTTGAGCGGGGAGCTGTTTTTT. This codes for CASSLSGELFF. The V and J genes are TRBV28 and TRBJ2-2; no definite D call. The germline CDR1 and CDR2 sequences are MDHEN and SYDVKM. The CDR3 has 11 residues. V was cut by 3 bases and J by 7 bases, with 3 bases left in between.